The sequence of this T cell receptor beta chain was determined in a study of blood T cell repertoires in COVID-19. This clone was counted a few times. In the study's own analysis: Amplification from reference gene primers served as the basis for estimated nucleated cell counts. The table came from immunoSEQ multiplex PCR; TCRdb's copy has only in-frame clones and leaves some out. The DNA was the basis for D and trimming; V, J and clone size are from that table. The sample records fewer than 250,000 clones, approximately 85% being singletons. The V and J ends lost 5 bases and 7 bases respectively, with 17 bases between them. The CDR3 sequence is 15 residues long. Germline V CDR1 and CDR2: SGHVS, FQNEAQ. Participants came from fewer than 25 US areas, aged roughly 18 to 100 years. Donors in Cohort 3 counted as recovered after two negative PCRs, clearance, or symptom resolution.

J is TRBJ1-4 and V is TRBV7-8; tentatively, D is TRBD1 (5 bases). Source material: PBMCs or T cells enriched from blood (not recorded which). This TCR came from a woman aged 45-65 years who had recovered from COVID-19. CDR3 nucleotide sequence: TGTGCCAGCAGCCGCCCCGGGGGGGTTGGTGAAAAACTGTTTTTT. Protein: CASSRPGGVGEKLFF.